This TCR beta chain is drawn from a study of post-analysis software for immune sequencing data. Overall study: Courses of disease covered relapsing-remitting, secondary progressive and progressive-relapsing multiple sclerosis.

The length of the CDR3 is 13 residues. Germline V gives CDR1 ENHRY, CDR2 SYGVKD. Unique molecular identifiers featured in each of the TCR beta cDNA libraries. Starting from roughly 1 to 10 million T cells, the study yielded hundreds of thousands of cDNA molecules. Via MiXCR, TCRdb re-called the PCR reads, giving one row per CDR3 protein. The sample includes 700,000 to 800,000 distinct CDR3 sequences, about 27% of them seen just once. A remark on this clonotype: Its antigen is unidentified.

Points from the study as a whole: In multiple sclerosis, normalized Chao1 diversity was significantly below that of controls. Co-batched samples clustered tightly together by F measure. Five or six TRBV segments, TRBV5-6, TRBV5-1 and TRBV20-1 among them, were found more frequent in patients than controls.

This clonotype was obtained from a girl aged 10-17 years with multiple sclerosis. The sequencing input was blood. The genes are TRBV10-3 and TRBJ2-1; a possible D gene is TRBD1 (6 bases). The J call may be in error: the DNA end matches TRBJ2-7 better. DNA for the CDR3: TGTGCCACTGCGGACAGCATCTACAATGAGCAGTACTTC. Protein product: CATADSIYNEQYF.